The entry below gives a single TCR beta chain sequence along with its context. Its antigen is not identified. The CDR3 is made up of 16 amino acids. Looked up from germline, CDR1 is PRHDT and CDR2 is FYEKMQ (reference sequence). This sample is drawn from a study of monozygotic twins with inflammatory bowel disease. Study-wide results and caveats: A reduction in TCRbeta diversity (inverse Simpson) was seen in IBD patients relative to healthy co-twins. Healthy twins showed more clonotype sharing with others than IBD patients, especially patients with disease activity. Any single strong signal or clonotype tied to IBD lacked support.

Template switching introduced UMIs that contain a 6-nucleotide sample barcode. TCRdb re-called the 5' RACE reads and catalogs CDR3 proteins one per entry, DNA excluded. The sample table sets out more than 300,000 distinct CDR3 sequences. The V gene is TRBV13, the J gene TRBJ2-1; TCRdb's D gene call, TRBD2, goes unchecked for lack of DNA. This clonotype originated in a human donor with ulcerative colitis or Crohn's disease, or a healthy co-twin of an affected twin (not recorded which). The sample consisted of blood. CDR3 amino acids: CASSSRTDVGHNEQFF. Using reference TRBV13 and TRBJ2-1 for the parts outside the CDR3, the full variable domain is AAGVIQSPRHLIKEKRETATLKCYPIPRHDTVYWYQQGPGQDPQFLISFYEKMQSDKGSIPDRFSAQQFSDYHSELNMSSLELGDSALYFCASSSRTDVGHNEQFFGPGTRLTVL.